The source of this T cell receptor beta chain is a study of CD8 T cells in ankylosing spondylitis. Findings and limits, study-wide: From matched ankylosing spondylitis synovial fluid, disease-linked clones were reportedly recovered at significantly enriched levels.

This CDR3 contains 14 residues. In germline, CDR1 is DFQATT, CDR2 SNEGSKA (reference sequence). V trimming: 3 bases; J trimming: 6 bases; junction bases outside the gene matches: 8. This clonotype was recorded many times. Its antigen remains unknown. TCRdb used MiXCR to reprocess the 5' RACE reads, holding one entry per CDR3 protein. The profile shows about 130,000 distinct CDR3 sequences, roughly an eighth of them singletons. The chain uses TRBV20-1 and TRBJ2-7; 10 bases align to TRBD2. This clonotype was obtained from a female donor with ankylosing spondylitis or in good health (not recorded which). Sequenced material: blood, either unsorted or a sorted T cell fraction (not recorded which). As DNA, the CDR3 is TGCAGTGCTAGTCTTCTAGCGGGAGCTGGCGAGCAGTACTTC. It codes for CSASLLAGAGEQYF.